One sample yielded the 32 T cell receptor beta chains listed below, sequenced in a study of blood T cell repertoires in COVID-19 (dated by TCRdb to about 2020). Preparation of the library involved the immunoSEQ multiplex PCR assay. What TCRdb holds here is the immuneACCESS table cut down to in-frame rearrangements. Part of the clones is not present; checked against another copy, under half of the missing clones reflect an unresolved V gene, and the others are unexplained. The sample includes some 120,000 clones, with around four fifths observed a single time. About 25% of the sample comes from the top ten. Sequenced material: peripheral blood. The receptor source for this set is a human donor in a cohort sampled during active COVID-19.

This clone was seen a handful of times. Written as DNA, the CDR3 is TGTGCCAGCTCACCCCCGGGACTAGGAGCCAATGAGCAGTTCTTC. This gives the protein CASSPPGLGANEQFF. The gene calls are TRBV18 and TRBJ2-1; 8 bases agree with TRBD2. Germline CDR1 KGHSH, CDR2 LQKENI. The CDR3 length is 15 residues. V was pared by 3 bases and J by 6 bases, with 7 bases of the junction left unmatched.

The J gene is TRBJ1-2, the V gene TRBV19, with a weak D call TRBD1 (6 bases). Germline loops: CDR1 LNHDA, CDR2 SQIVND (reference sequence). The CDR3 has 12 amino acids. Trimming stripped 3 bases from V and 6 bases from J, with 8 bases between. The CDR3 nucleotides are TGTGCCAGTAGTATGTCAGGGGATGGCTACACCTTC. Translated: CASSMSGDGYTF.

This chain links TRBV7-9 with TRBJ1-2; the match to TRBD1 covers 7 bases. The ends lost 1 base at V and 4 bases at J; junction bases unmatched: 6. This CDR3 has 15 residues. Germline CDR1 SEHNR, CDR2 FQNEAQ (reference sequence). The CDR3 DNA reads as TGTGCCAGCAGCTTAGAAGGGGGCCCCGGCTATGGCTACACCTTC. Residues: CASSLEGGPGYGYTF.

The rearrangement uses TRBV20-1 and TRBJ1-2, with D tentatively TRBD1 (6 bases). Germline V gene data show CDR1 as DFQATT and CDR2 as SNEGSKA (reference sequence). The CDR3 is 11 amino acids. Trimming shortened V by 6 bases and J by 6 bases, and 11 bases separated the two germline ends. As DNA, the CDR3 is TGCAGTGCCGGTGGGACAAATGGCTACACCTTC. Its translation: CSAGGTNGYTF.

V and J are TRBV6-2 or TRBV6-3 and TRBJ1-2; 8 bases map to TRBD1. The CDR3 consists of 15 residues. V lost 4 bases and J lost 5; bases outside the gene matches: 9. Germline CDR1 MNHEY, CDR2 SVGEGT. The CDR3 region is CASSSRTGNSYGYTF. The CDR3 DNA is TGTGCCAGCAGTTCACGGACAGGGAATTCTTATGGCTACACCTTC.

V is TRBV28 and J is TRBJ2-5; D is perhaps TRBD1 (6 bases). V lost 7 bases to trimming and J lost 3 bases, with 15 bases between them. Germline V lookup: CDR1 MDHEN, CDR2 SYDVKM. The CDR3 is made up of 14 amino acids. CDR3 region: CASTLGGQKETQYF. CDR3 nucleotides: TGTGCCAGCACCCTTGGCGGACAGAAAGAGACCCAGTACTTC.

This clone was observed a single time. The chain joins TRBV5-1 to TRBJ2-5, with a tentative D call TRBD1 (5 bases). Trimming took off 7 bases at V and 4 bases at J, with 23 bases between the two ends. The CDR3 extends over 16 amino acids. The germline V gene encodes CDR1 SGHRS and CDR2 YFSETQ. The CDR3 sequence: CASGPLGAGQGETQYF. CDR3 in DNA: TGCGCCAGCGGACCCCTAGGGGCAGGGCAAGGAGAGACCCAGTACTTC.

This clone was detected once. CDR3 residues: CASSVTGGDTQYF. CDR3 nucleotides: TGTGCCAGCAGTGTCACAGGGGGAGATACGCAGTATTTT. The chain combines TRBV25-1 with TRBJ2-3; TRBD1 agrees at 8 bases. The CDR3 runs to 13 residues. The V and J ends lost 4 bases and 5 bases, in that order; junction bases with no gene match: 2. Germline values: CDR1 MGHDK, CDR2 SYGVNS. The entire variable domain, with the rest obtained from reference TRBV25-1 and TRBJ2-3, is as follows: EADIYQTPRYLVIGTGKKITLECSQTMGHDKMYWYQQDPGMELHLIHYSYGVNSTEKGDLSSESTVSRIRTEHFPLTLESARPSHTSQYLCASSVTGGDTQYFGPGTRLTVL.

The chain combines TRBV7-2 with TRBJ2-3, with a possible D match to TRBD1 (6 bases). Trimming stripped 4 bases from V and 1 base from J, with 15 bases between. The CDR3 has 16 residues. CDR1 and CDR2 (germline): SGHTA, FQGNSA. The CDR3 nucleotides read TGTGCCAGCAGCTCCCGAACAGGGTTTCGCACAGATACGCAGTATTTT. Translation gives CASSSRTGFRTDTQYF.

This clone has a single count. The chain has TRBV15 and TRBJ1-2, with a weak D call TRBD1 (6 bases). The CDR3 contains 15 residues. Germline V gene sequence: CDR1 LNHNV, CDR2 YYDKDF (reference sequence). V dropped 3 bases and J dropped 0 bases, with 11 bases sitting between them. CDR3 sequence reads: CATSSRTGSNYGYTF. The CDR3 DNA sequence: TGTGCCACCAGCAGCCGAACAGGGTCTAACTATGGCTACACCTTC.

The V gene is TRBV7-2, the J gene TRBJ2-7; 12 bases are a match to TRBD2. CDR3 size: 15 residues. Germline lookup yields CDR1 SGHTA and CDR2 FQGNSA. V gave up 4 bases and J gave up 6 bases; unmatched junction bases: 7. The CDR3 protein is CASSSGLAGTGEQYF. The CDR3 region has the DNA TGTGCCAGCAGCTCAGGACTAGCGGGAACCGGCGAGCAGTACTTC.

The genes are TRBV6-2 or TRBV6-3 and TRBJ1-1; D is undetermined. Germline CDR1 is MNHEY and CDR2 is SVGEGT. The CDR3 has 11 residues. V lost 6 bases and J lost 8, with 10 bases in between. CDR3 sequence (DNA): TGTGCCAGCAGCCGGTGGCCGGAAGCTTTCTTT. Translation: CASSRWPEAFF.

This CDR3 is CASSIETRVTQPQHF. Written as DNA, the CDR3 is TGTGCCAGTAGTATAGAAACCCGGGTTACTCAGCCCCAGCATTTT. This chain connects TRBV19 to TRBJ1-5; D is unresolved. The CDR3 sequence is 15 residues long. Germline V gene lookup returns CDR1 LNHDA and CDR2 SQIVND (reference sequence). V was shortened by 0 bases and J by 6 bases, with 12 bases between the two germline ends.

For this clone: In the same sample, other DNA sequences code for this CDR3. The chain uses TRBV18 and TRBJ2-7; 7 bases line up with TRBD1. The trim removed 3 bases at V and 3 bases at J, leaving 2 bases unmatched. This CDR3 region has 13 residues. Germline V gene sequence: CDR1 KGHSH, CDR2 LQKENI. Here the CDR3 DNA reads TGTGCCAGCTCACCCGGGACAGACTACGAGCAGTACTTC. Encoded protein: CASSPGTDYEQYF.

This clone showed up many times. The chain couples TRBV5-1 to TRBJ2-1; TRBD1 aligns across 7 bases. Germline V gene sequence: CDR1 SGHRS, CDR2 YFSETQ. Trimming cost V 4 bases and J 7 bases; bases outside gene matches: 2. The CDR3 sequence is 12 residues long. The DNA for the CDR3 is TGCGCCAGCAGCACGACAGGGAATGAGCAGTTCTTC. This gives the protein CASSTTGNEQFF.

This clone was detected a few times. CDR3 nucleotides: TGTGCCAGCAGTGACAGAGGGAGGGCCAAAAACATTCAGTACTTC. It translates to CASSDRGRAKNIQYF. The rearrangement uses TRBV6-1 and TRBJ2-4; weak D call: TRBD2 (6 bases). Trimming stripped 3 bases from V and 1 base from J, with 10 bases between. The CDR3 has 15 residues. Germline CDR1 reads MNHNS; CDR2 reads SASEGT.

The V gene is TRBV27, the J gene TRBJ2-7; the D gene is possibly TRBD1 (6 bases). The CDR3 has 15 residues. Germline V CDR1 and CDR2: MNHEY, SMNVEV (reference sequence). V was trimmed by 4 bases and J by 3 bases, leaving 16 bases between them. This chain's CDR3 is CASSSPAQGNYEQYF. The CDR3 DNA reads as TGTGCCAGCAGTTCCCCCGCACAGGGCAACTACGAGCAGTACTTC.

DNA of the CDR3: TGTGCCAGCAGCAGCGGACAGGGGCAAGAGACCCAGTACTTC. Translating gives CASSSGQGQETQYF. This rearrangement joins TRBV9 to TRBJ2-5, with 9 bases matching TRBD1. The CDR3 is made up of 14 amino acids. Germline lookup yields CDR1 SGDLS and CDR2 YYNGEE. V was pared by 4 bases and J by 2 bases, with 3 bases of the junction left unmatched.

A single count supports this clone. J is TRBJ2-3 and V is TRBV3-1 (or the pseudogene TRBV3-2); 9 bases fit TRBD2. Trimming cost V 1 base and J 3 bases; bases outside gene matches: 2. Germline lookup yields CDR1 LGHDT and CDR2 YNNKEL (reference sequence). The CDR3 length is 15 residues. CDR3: CASSQVLAGTDTQYF. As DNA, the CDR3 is TGTGCCAGCAGCCAAGTACTAGCGGGTACAGATACGCAGTATTTT.

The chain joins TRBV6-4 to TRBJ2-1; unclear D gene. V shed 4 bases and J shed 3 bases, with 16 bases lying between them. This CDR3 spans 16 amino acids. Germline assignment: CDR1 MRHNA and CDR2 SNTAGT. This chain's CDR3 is CASSVFSTKDYNEQFF. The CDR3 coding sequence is TGTGCCAGCAGTGTCTTCTCCACTAAGGACTACAATGAGCAGTTCTTC.

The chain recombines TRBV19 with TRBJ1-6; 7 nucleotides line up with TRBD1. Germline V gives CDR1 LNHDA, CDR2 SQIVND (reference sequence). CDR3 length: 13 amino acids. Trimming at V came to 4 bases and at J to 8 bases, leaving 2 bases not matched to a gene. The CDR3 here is CASSTDRDSPLHF. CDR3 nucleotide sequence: TGTGCCAGTAGTACAGACAGGGATTCACCCCTCCACTTT.

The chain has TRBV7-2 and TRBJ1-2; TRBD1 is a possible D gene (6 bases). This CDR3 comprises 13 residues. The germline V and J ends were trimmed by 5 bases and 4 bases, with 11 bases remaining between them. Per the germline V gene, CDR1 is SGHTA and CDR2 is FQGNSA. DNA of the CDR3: TGTGCCAGCAGCACAACAGGGATCTATGGCTACACCTTC. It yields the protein CASSTTGIYGYTF. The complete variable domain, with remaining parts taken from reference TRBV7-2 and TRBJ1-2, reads GAGVSQSPSNKVTEKGKDVELRCDPISGHTALYWYRQSLGQGLEFLIYFQGNSAPDKSGLPSDRFSAERTGGSVSTLTIQRTQQEDSAVYLCASSTTGIYGYTFGSGTRLTVV.

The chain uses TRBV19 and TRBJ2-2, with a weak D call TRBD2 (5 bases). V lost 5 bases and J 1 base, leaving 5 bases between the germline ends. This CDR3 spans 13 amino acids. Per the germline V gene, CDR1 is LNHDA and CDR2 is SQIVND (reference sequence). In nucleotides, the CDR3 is TGTGCCAGTAGTGGGAGGAACACCGGGGAGCTGTTTTTT. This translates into CASSGRNTGELFF.

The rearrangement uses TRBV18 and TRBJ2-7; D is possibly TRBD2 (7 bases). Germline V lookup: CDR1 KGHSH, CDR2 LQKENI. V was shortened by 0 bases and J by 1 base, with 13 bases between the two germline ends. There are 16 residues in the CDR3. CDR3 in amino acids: CASSPPGGQGSYEQYF. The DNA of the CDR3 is TGTGCCAGCTCACCACCGGGGGGGCAGGGGTCCTACGAGCAGTACTTC.

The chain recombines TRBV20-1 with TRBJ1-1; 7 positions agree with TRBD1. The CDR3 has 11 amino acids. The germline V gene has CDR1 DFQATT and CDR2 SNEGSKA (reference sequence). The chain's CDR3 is CRKNRGTEAFF. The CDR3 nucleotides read TGCAGAAAGAACAGGGGCACTGAAGCTTTCTTT.

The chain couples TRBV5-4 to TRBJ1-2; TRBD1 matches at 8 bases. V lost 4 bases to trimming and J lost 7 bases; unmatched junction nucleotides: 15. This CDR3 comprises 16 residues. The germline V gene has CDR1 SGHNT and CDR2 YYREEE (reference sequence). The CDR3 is CASSPRTGTGVGGYTF. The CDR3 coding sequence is TGTGCCAGCAGCCCTAGAACCGGGACAGGAGTTGGTGGCTACACCTTC.

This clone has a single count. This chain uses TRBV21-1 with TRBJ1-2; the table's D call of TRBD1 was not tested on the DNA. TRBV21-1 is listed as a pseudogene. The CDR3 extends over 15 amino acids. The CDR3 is CASSPMCRKEGGYTF. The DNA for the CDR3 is TGTGCCAGCAGCCCTATGTGCAGGAAAGAAGGTGGCTACACCTTC.

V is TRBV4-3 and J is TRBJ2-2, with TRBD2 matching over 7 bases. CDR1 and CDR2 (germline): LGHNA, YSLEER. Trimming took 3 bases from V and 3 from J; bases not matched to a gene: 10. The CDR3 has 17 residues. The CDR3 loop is CASSQGGLGGYTGELFF. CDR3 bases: TGCGCCAGCAGCCAGGGGGGATTGGGAGGGTACACCGGGGAGCTGTTTTTT.

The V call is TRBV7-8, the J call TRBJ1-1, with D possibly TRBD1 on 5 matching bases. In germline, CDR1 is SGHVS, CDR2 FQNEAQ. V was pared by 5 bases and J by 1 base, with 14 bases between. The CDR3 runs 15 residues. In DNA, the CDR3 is TGTGCCAGCAGCCAGAAGGACATAGGGAACACTGAAGCTTTCTTT. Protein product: CASSQKDIGNTEAFF.

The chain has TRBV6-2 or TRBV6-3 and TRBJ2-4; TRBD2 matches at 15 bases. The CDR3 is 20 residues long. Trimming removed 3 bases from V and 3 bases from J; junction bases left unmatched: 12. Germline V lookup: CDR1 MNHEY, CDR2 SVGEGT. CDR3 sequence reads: CASSYRRTSGRAIFKNIQYF. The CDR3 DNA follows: TGTGCCAGCAGTTATAGGAGGACTAGCGGGAGGGCCATTTTCAAAAACATTCAGTACTTC.

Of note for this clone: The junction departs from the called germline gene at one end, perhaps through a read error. Here the CDR3 DNA reads TGTGCTAGCAGGGACACAACTGGAAACACCATATATTTT. Its protein is CASRDTTGNTIYF. The chain links TRBV7-2 to TRBJ1-3; TRBD1 is a possible D gene (6 bases). CDR3 length equals 13 residues. CDR1 and CDR2 (germline): SGHTA, FQGNSA.

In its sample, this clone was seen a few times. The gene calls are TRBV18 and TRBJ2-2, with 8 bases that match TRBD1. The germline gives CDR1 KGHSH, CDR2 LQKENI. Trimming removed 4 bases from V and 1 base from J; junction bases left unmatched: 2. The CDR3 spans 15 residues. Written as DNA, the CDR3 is TGTGCCAGCTCACTAGGGACAGGGAACACCGGGGAGCTGTTTTTT. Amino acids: CASSLGTGNTGELFF.